The following is a T cell receptor (beta chain) sequence with its context. Antigen specificity is unknown. TCRdb re-called the reads with MiXCR, one entry per CDR3 protein. This table has around 530,000 distinct CDR3 sequences, about a quarter appearing once. These data belong to a study of T cell repertoires in cytomegalovirus infection. Whole-study context: Both a matching HLA type and CMV infection were indicated by public TCR beta signatures. Study conclusions and caveats: CMV-specific TCR beta clonotypes restricted by HLA-C dominated the ex vivo response. Summed public TCR beta family frequency identified CMV carriers bearing the relevant HLA.

Germline CDR1 reads SGHTA; CDR2 reads FQGNSA. This CDR3 comprises 14 residues. The J segment lost 4 bases and the V segment lost 5 bases, leaving 7 bases of the junction unmatched. This TCR came from a human donor in good health (CMV status not recorded). Some clones in this sample may be carry-over from other donors' samples. The sample consisted of PBMCs. The chain joins TRBV7-2 to TRBJ1-2; 7 nucleotides match TRBD1. The CDR3 DNA reads TGTGCCAGCAGCCCCGACAGGGATCCCTATGGCTACACCTTC. Translating it yields CASSPDRDPYGYTF.